The sequence of this T cell receptor beta chain was determined in a study of cytomegalovirus exposure and HLA in healthy donors. Study-wide findings and caveats: Presence/absence results assume similar sequencing depth per donor, which may not hold. Highest at DRB1 and lowest at HLA-C, TCR association rates differed among HLA loci in a later analysis. Accurate predictions that matched the HLA-A and HLA-B alleles of most subjects were reportedly made from TCR beta sequences. Most TCR sequences proved rare, with some public TCRs found in many donors.

This PCR relied on a set of 60 Vbeta primers and 13 Jbeta primers. Sequencing was performed with immunoSEQ multiplex PCR; in TCRdb, only in-frame clones are kept and a portion is missing. This sample yields some 150,000 clones, of which about four fifths are seen a single time; 4.3% belongs to the top ten. This clone was counted between two and nine times. Its specificity is unknown. V shed 2 bases and J shed 0 bases, with 10 bases lying between them. This CDR3 has 15 amino acids. CDR1 and CDR2 (germline): MNHNY, SVGAGI (reference sequence). The chain joins TRBV6-6 to TRBJ1-1, with D maybe TRBD1 (6 bases). This TCR came from a woman between 40 and 55 years old in good health and CMV-seropositive. Sequenced input: PBMCs. DNA for the CDR3: TGTGCCAGCAGTTACCCAAGGGGGTTGAACACTGAAGCTTTCTTT. Amino acids: CASSYPRGLNTEAFF.